A selection of T cell receptor beta chains follows, all from one sample in a study of control samples from healthy donors and cancer patients. TCRdb keeps only in-frame clones here, not all; method: immunoSEQ multiplex PCR. This table has about 100,000 clones, roughly 90% appearing once. The sample consisted of blood. The receptors stem from a woman between 50 and 59 years old in good health. Both conserved end residues are part of each CDR3. The order of the fields is V gene, J gene, CDR3 protein.

V: TRBV18
J: TRBJ2-3
CDR3: CASSSGGANTQYF

V: TRBV20-1
J: TRBJ2-1
CDR3: CSASLAGANEQFF

V: TRBV27
J: TRBJ2-1
CDR3: CASSFGGGGRRSNEQFF

V: TRBV29-1
J: TRBJ1-1
CDR3: CSVNPLVVENTEAFF

V: TRBV9
J: TRBJ2-1
CDR3: CASSVRAFDDEQFF

V: TRBV10-1
J: TRBJ1-1
CDR3: CASSESRGTEAFF

V: TRBV3-1/TRBV3-2
J: TRBJ2-1
CDR3: CASEVGPSSNEQFF

V: TRBV3-1/TRBV3-2
J: TRBJ1-6
CDR3: CASSQPLTGTLSSSPLHF

V: TRBV2
J: TRBJ1-2
CDR3: CASSFSQGDYGYTF

V: TRBV18
J: TRBJ2-5
CDR3: CASSAQETQYF

V: TRBV6-5
J: TRBJ1-1
CDR3: CASSYTNTEAFF

V: TRBV5-1
J: TRBJ2-3
CDR3: CASSLAPSDTQYF

V: TRBV9
J: TRBJ2-3
CDR3: CASSPRLTSGRADTQYF

V: TRBV19
J: TRBJ1-1
CDR3: CASSETGEHTEAFF

V: TRBV9
J: TRBJ2-2
CDR3: CASSVVAGGSGELFF

V: TRBV19
J: TRBJ2-1
CDR3: CASSVGQGVGNEQFF

V: TRBV6-2/TRBV6-3
J: TRBJ1-1
CDR3: CASSSGEAFF

V: TRBV20-1
J: TRBJ1-2
CDR3: CRDGRGYTF

V: TRBV30
J: TRBJ1-6
CDR3: CAWNQQGPSYNSPLHF

V: TRBV5-1
J: TRBJ1-1
CDR3: CASSSLVTGGKGEAFF

V: TRBV5-6
J: TRBJ1-2
CDR3: CASSQGSGSDGNYGYTF

V: TRBV15
J: TRBJ2-3
CDR3: CATSRDQIPDTQYF

V: TRBV29-1
J: TRBJ2-2
CDR3: CSVEGLGWPGELFF

V: TRBV6-6
J: TRBJ1-6
CDR3: CASSPRTAANSPLHF

V: TRBV3-1/TRBV3-2
J: TRBJ1-6
CDR3: CASSEAGRRYNSPLHF

V: TRBV19
J: TRBJ1-1
CDR3: CASSTNGAMNTEAFF

V: TRBV2
J: TRBJ2-1
CDR3: CASSEPGLAAPYNEQFF

V: TRBV4-1
J: TRBJ2-1
CDR3: CASGLGSKFF

V: TRBV30
J: TRBJ2-2
CDR3: CAWSRTGLGPGELFF

V: TRBV6-2/TRBV6-3
J: TRBJ2-3
CDR3: CASSYGNRGPGTQYF

V: TRBV9
J: TRBJ1-6
CDR3: CASSVASGTAPLHF

V: TRBV7-9
J: TRBJ1-1
CDR3: CASSLKQPTEAFF

V: TRBV19
J: TRBJ2-2
CDR3: CASSIGRGTNTGELFF

V: TRBV27
J: TRBJ1-5
CDR3: CASSFRQGLNQPQHF

V: TRBV4-1
J: TRBJ2-3
CDR3: CASSQLAGTQYF

V: TRBV6-5
J: TRBJ1-2
CDR3: CASRIPPGQGYGYTF

V: TRBV4-3
J: TRBJ1-5
CDR3: CASSQDNGFNQPQHF

V: TRBV5-1
J: TRBJ2-7
CDR3: CASSYQGPLYEQYF

V: TRBV7-2
J: TRBJ2-5
CDR3: CASSAGWGVPRETQYF

V: TRBV6-5
J: TRBJ2-6
CDR3: CASSYGPSGANVLTF

V: TRBV21-1
J: TRBJ2-3
CDR3: CASSKVRTGKGTDTQYF

V: TRBV9
J: TRBJ2-7
CDR3: CASSVSTGFSYEQYF

V: TRBV30
J: TRBJ1-2
CDR3: CAWTRDPPPEIYGYTF

V: TRBV12-3/TRBV12-4
J: TRBJ1-1
CDR3: CASSSPNRAEAFF

V: TRBV9
J: TRBJ2-7
CDR3: CASSVEGSGDKSSYEQYF

V: TRBV2
J: TRBJ1-1
CDR3: CASTADRGLDNTEAFF

V: TRBV10-3
J: TRBJ2-3
CDR3: CASRTSSRNTDTQYF

V: TRBV11-2
J: TRBJ1-1
CDR3: CASSQVTHTEAFF

V: TRBV30
J: TRBJ2-3
CDR3: CAWSAAATTDTQYF

V: TRBV5-4
J: TRBJ2-5
CDR3: CASNIFGRETQYF

V: TRBV12-3/TRBV12-4
J: TRBJ2-3
CDR3: CASSLGADTQYF

V: TRBV5-6
J: TRBJ2-7
CDR3: CASSLATGFLSYEQYF

V: TRBV6-2/TRBV6-3
J: TRBJ2-1
CDR3: CASSYSTTTGYNEQFF

V: TRBV3-1/TRBV3-2
J: TRBJ1-2
CDR3: CASSQEIRQSGYGYTF

V: TRBV6-2/TRBV6-3
J: TRBJ1-2
CDR3: CASSYRADFWYGYTF

V: TRBV19
J: TRBJ2-7
CDR3: CASSNYRGNPYEQYF